The 4 T cell receptor beta chains listed next were all sequenced from one sample in a study of blood T cell repertoires in COVID-19. Only in-frame clones appear in the TCRdb table, and some are missing; sequencing was by immunoSEQ multiplex PCR. Of some 110,000 clones in the sample, 85% to 90% were seen once. The material sequenced was peripheral blood. The origin of the receptors is a man aged 70 or older who had recovered from COVID-19.

This clone was picked up a small number of times. CDR3 amino acids: CASSSGAEAFF. Written as DNA, the CDR3 is TGTGCCAGCAGTTCAGGGGCTGAAGCTTTCTTT. The chain carries TRBV3-1 (or the pseudogene TRBV3-2) and TRBJ1-1, with a weak D call TRBD1 (6 bases). Trimming cost V 6 bases and J 6 bases, with 8 bases left between them. The CDR3 loop spans 11 amino acids. Per germline, CDR1 LGHDT and CDR2 YNNKEL (reference sequence).

V usage is TRBV7-8 and J usage is TRBJ1-1, with a tentative D call TRBD1 (5 bases). The V gene lost 6 bases and the J gene lost 2 bases, with 19 bases spanning the gap. Germline assignment: CDR1 SGHVS and CDR2 FQNEAQ. The CDR3 is 16 residues long. CDR3: CASSRAPWDSNTEAFF. CDR3 nucleotides: TGTGCCAGCAGTAGGGCCCCATGGGACTCTAACACTGAAGCTTTCTTT.

The V gene is TRBV29-1, the J gene TRBJ2-1, with D possibly matching TRBD2 (5 bases). There are 12 residues in the CDR3. V was shortened by 4 bases and J by 3 bases, with 7 bases between the two germline ends. Germline values: CDR1 SQVTM, CDR2 ANQGSEA. For the CDR3, the DNA is TGCAGCGTTGGGGAGCTCTACAATGAGCAGTTCTTC. Protein product: CSVGELYNEQFF.

The rearrangement links TRBV24-1 to TRBJ2-7; 11 nucleotides line up with TRBD1. This CDR3 is 14 amino acids long. V was clipped by 10 bases and J by 4 bases; unmatched bases: 8. The V gene's germline CDR1 is KGHDR and CDR2 SFDVKD. In DNA, the CDR3 is TGTGCCACTGCCGGGACAGGGGGTGTATACGAGCAGTACTTC. This gives the protein CATAGTGGVYEQYF.